Only a few counts were recorded for the clone carrying this T cell receptor (beta chain). Its antigen is unidentified. This sample was taken from a study of shared clonotypes between healthy human individuals. Genomic DNA of every subset was divided equally among multiple immunoSEQ plates. Sequencing on ten immunoSEQ deep assay plates was performed for unsorted PBMC DNA. Method: immunoSEQ multiplex PCR; TCRdb's copy keeps in-frame clones and lacks some. The repertoire has 400,000 to 500,000 clones, roughly 78% of them found once; the top ten carry approximately 12%. Trimming cost V 4 bases and J 5 bases, with 11 bases left between them. The CDR3 is 13 amino acids. In germline, CDR1 is LGHNA, CDR2 YNFKEQ. General observations from the study: Among donors, sharing of clonotypes was expected to be affected by sequencing depth.

Sequences were obtained from PBMCs. The clonotype comes from a woman aged 35 to 49 in good health. Some clones in this sample may be carry-over from other donors' samples. V is TRBV4-2 and J is TRBJ2-5, with D unresolved. As DNA, the CDR3 is TGTGCCAGCAGCCGAAGTCGGCACGAGACCCAGTACTTC. It codes for CASSRSRHETQYF.